One sample yielded the 13 T cell receptor beta chains listed below, sequenced in a study of blood T cells in healthy people across ages. Primers used in a second PCR of about 6 to 11 cycles were a sample-barcoded 5' primer and a J-beta primer mix. MiXCR, run by TCRdb on the 5' RACE reads, gives a single entry per CDR3 protein. The profile shows 600,000 or so distinct CDR3 sequences, about 30% of them singletons. The sample was blood. All receptors come from a woman aged 80 or over in good health.

Ten or more counts support this clonotype. The chain links TRBV7-3 to TRBJ1-6, with unresolved D. Germline lookup yields CDR1 SGHTA and CDR2 FQGTGA. CDR3 length: 13 amino acids. The V and J ends lost 2 bases and 10 bases respectively, with 9 bases between them. The CDR3 loop is CASSLDTKSPLHF. The CDR3 nucleotides read TGTGCCAGCAGCTTAGACACGAAATCACCCCTCCACTTT.

As concerns this clonotype: A clone one base away is much larger, so this may be a read error. The chain uses TRBV6-2 or TRBV6-3 and TRBJ1-2; a weak D match, TRBD1 (6 bases). The germline V gene encodes CDR1 MNHEY and CDR2 SVGEGT. The CDR3 consists of 14 residues. The CDR3 spells CASNIGDRNYGHTF. In nucleotides, the CDR3 is TGTGCCAGCAATATCGGCGACAGGAACTATGGCCACACCTTC.

This clonotype has at least ten counts. The J gene is TRBJ2-1, the V gene TRBV11-2; TRBD1 agrees at 9 bases. Germline trimming cut 5 bases from V and 5 bases from J; bases unmatched to any gene: 4. The CDR3 consists of 14 residues. Germline V gene data show CDR1 as SGHAT and CDR2 as FQNNGV. CDR3 DNA sequence: TGTGCCAGCAGCACCGGGACAGGGCACAATGAGCAGTTCTTC. Amino acid sequence: CASSTGTGHNEQFF.

The sample holds many counts of this clonotype. The gene calls are TRBV25-1 and TRBJ1-2; 8 positions agree with TRBD1. CDR1 is MGHDK and CDR2 is SYGVNS in the germline V gene. This CDR3 is 14 amino acids long. The V gene end was trimmed by 8 bases and the J gene end by 0 bases; junction bases not matched to a gene: 5. CDR3 loop: CASGSGGTNYGYTF. The CDR3 DNA reads as TGTGCCAGCGGATCAGGGGGCACTAACTATGGCTACACCTTC.

Worth noting for this clonotype: Its ends do not fully match the called genes, so a read error is possible. J is TRBJ2-1 and V is TRBV20-1; 7 nucleotides line up with TRBD2. CDR1 is DFQATT and CDR2 is SNEGSKA in the germline V gene (reference sequence). The CDR3 extends over 17 amino acids. The CDR3 loop is CSARGLVGRSSYNEQFF. The CDR3 DNA sequence: TGCAGTGCAAGAGGACTAGTAGGGCGCAGCTCCTACAATGAGCAGTTCTTC.

In this sample, this clonotype turned up a few times. A much larger clone sits a single nucleotide away, making a read error possible. The CDR3 nucleotides read TGTGCCGGCAGCCCGAGACTAGCGGGGGGAGCAGATACGCAGTATTTT. Translation: CAGSPRLAGGADTQYF. The chain uses TRBV7-2 and TRBJ2-3, with 13 bases matching TRBD2. Germline V CDR1 and CDR2: SGHTA, FQGNSA. This CDR3 region has 16 residues.

The J gene is TRBJ2-7, the V gene TRBV18; 8 bases line up with TRBD1. Looked up from germline, CDR1 is KGHSH and CDR2 is LQKENI. The V gene end was trimmed by 4 bases and the J gene end by 5 bases; junction bases not matched to a gene: 7. This CDR3 region has 14 residues. CDR3 in DNA: TGTGCCAGCTCACTTAGCCGGACAGGGAACGAGCAGTACTTC. Its translation: CASSLSRTGNEQYF.

With respect to this clonotype: This may arise from a read error, as a much more abundant clone is one base away. CDR3 nucleotide sequence: TGCGCCAGCAGCTCGTTGTTAGGGGTGAGCTCTGGGGCCAACGTCCGGACTTTC. Encoded protein: CASSSLLGVSSGANVRTF. The rearrangement uses TRBV5-1 and TRBJ2-6, with TRBD1 as a possible D gene (5 bases). The CDR3 is made up of 18 amino acids. Germline lookup yields CDR1 SGHRS and CDR2 YFSETQ. The whole variable domain, filled in from reference TRBV5-1 and TRBJ2-6, reads KAGVTQTPRYLIKTRGQQVTLSCSPISGHRSVSWYQQTPGQGLQFLFEYFSETQRNKGNFPGRFSGRQFSNSRSEMNVSTLELGDSALYLCASSSLLGVSSGANVRTFGAGSRLTVL.

This clonotype has more than one count but fewer than ten. One junction end does not reproduce the germline sequence, and a read error may be involved. The J gene is TRBJ1-1, the V gene TRBV7-7, with 8 bases aligning to TRBD1. CDR1 and CDR2 (germline): SSHAT, FNYEAQ (reference sequence). The CDR3 runs to 19 residues. The CDR3 protein is CASSLGRQGTKDMNTETFF. In DNA form, the CDR3 reads TGTGCTAGCAGCTTAGGGAGACAGGGGACCAAGGACATGAACACTGAAACTTTCTTT.

This clonotype showed up just a few times. The chain recombines TRBV3-1 with TRBJ2-4; a weak D match, TRBD1 (6 bases). V lost 0 bases, J lost 0 bases, and 12 bases lay in between. Per the germline V gene, CDR1 is LGHDT and CDR2 is YNNKEL (reference sequence). CDR3 size: 17 residues. CDR3 loop: CASSQEGTRLAKNIQYF. DNA for the CDR3: TGTGCCAGCAGCCAAGAAGGGACACGTCTAGCCAAAAACATTCAGTACTTC.

This clonotype appeared many times. The V and J genes are TRBV9 and TRBJ1-1; D is unresolved. Trimming took off 4 bases at V and 1 base at J, with 8 bases between the two ends. CDR1 and CDR2 from the germline V gene are SGDLS and YYNGEE. CDR3 length: 13 amino acids. CDR3 in amino acids: CASSIKENTEAFF. The CDR3 DNA follows: TGTGCCAGCAGCATAAAAGAGAACACTGAAGCTTTCTTT.

This clonotype showed up just a few times. The rearrangement uses TRBV25-1 and TRBJ1-1, with 11 bases aligning to TRBD1. CDR1 MGHDK and CDR2 SYGVNS come from the germline V gene. The V segment lost 3 bases and the J segment 5 bases; nucleotides outside the gene matches: 5. The CDR3 is 15 residues long. In DNA, the CDR3 is TGTGCCAGCAGTGAGCCGGGACAGGGGGTGACTGAAGCTTTCTTT. Its protein is CASSEPGQGVTEAFF. Combining the CDR3 with reference TRBV25-1 and TRBJ1-1 gives the whole variable domain EADIYQTPRYLVIGTGKKITLECSQTMGHDKMYWYQQDPGMELHLIHYSYGVNSTEKGDLSSESTVSRIRTEHFPLTLESARPSHTSQYLCASSEPGQGVTEAFFGQGTRLTVV.

The chain joins TRBV5-1 to TRBJ2-1; D possibly corresponds to TRBD2 (5 bases). From germline, CDR1 is SGHRS and CDR2 YFSETQ. The CDR3 has 15 amino acids. Trimming cost V 5 bases and J 6 bases, with 18 bases left between them. The CDR3 protein is CASSSDEGDGNEQFF. DNA of the CDR3: TGCGCCAGCAGTTCCGACGAGGGTGATGGCAATGAGCAGTTCTTC.